This TCR beta chain comes out of a study of cytomegalovirus exposure and HLA in healthy donors. Comments on this clone: Its antigen is undetermined.

Notes on the study in general: In a later analysis, TCR beta V- and J-gene trimming was associated with a missense DCLRE1C variant.

PCR primers comprised 60 Vbeta and 13 Jbeta primers. The protocol was immunoSEQ multiplex PCR, while the TCRdb copy is restricted to in-frame clones and leaves out a portion. The sample carries more than 150,000 clones, about four fifths recorded once. The CDR3 is made up of 16 amino acids. V shed 3 bases, J shed 7 bases, and the junction held 5 bases outside the gene matches. The V gene's germline CDR1 is SGHTA and CDR2 FQGNSA. The chain combines TRBV7-2 with TRBJ2-1, with TRBD2 identical over 14 bases. Sequencing input: PBMCs. This sequence was found in a woman aged 45-60 years in good health and CMV-seropositive. The CDR3 loop reads CASSLGTSGGGNEQFF. DNA of the CDR3: TGTGCCAGCAGCTTGGGGACTAGCGGGGGTGGTAATGAGCAGTTCTTC.